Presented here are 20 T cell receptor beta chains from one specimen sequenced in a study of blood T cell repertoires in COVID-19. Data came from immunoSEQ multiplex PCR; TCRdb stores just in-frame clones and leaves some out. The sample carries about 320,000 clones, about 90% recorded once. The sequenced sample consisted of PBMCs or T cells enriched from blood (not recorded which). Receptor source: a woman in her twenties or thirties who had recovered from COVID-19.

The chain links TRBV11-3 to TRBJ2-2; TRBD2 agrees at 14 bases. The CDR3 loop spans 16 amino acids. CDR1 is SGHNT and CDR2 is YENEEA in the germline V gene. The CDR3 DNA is TGTGCTTCGACTAGCGGGGGGGCCGGGAACACCGGGGAGCTGTTTTTT. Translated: CASTSGGAGNTGELFF.

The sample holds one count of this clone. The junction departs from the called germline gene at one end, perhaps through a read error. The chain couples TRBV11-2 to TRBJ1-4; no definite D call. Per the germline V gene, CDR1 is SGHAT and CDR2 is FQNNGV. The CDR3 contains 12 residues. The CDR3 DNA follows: TGTGCCAGCAGTTTAGGGAGTGGAAAACTGTTTTTT. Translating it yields CASSLGSGKLFF.

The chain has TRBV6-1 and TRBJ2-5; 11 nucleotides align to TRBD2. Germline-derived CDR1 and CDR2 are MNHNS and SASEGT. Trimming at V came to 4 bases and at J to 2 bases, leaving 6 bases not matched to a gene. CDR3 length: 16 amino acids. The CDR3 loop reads CASSGQTSGEQETQYF. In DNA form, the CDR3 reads TGTGCCAGCAGTGGCCAGACTAGCGGGGAACAAGAGACCCAGTACTTC.

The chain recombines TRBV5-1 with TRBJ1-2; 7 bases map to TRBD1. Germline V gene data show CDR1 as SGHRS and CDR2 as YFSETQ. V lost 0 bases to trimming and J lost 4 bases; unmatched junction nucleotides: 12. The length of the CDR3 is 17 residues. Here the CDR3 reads CASSLGAGQAFGYGYTF. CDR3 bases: TGCGCCAGCAGCTTGGGAGCCGGACAGGCTTTCGGCTATGGCTACACCTTC.

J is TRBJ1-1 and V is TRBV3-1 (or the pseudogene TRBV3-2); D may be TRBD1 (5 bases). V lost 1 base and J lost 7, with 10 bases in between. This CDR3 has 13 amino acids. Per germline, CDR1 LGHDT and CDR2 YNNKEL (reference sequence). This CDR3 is CASSQGQRVEAFF. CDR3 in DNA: TGTGCCAGCAGCCAAGGACAGCGGGTTGAAGCTTTCTTT.

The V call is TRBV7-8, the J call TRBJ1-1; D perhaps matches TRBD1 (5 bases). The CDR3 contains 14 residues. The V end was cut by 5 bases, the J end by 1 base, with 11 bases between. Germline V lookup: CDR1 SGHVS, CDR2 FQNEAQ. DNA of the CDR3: TGTGCCAGCAGCCCACCCCAGGGGAACACTGAAGCTTTCTTT. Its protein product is CASSPPQGNTEAFF.

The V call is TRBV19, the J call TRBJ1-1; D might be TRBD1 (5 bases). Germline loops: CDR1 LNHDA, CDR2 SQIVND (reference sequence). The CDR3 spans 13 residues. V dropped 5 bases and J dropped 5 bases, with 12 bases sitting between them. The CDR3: CASSGQGRTEAFF. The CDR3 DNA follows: TGTGCCAGTAGTGGTCAGGGTCGGACTGAAGCTTTCTTT.

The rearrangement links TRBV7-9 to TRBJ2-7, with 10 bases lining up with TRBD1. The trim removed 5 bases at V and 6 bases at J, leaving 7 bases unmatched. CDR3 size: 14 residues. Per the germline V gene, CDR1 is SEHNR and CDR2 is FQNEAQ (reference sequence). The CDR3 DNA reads TGTGCCAGCAGCCCGGACAGGGGGGGCGGCGAGCAGTACTTC. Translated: CASSPDRGGGEQYF.

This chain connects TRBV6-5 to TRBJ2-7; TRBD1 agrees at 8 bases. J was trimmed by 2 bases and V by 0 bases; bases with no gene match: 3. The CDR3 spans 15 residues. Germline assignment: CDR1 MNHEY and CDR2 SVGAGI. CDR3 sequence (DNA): TGTGCCAGCAGTTACTCTAGGGACAGGACCTACGAGCAGTACTTC. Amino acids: CASSYSRDRTYEQYF.

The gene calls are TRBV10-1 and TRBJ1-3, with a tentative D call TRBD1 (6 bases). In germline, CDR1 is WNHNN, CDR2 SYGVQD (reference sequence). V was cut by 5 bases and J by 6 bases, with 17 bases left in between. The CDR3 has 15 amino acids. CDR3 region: CASSLRTDNLNTIYF. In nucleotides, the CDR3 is TGCGCCAGCAGTCTCAGGACAGACAACTTAAACACCATATATTTT.

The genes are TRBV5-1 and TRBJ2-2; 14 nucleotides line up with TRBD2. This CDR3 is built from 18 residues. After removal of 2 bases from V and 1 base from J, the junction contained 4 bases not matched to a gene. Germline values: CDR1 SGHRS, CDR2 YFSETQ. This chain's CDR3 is CASSFGTSGGKNTGELFF. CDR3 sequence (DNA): TGCGCCAGCAGCTTTGGGACTAGCGGGGGTAAGAACACCGGGGAGCTGTTTTTT.

CDR3 residues: CAWSFRDSYNRVGYTF. CDR3 in DNA: TGTGCCTGGAGTTTCCGGGACAGCTATAACCGGGTCGGCTACACCTTC. The chain carries TRBV30 and TRBJ1-2; TRBD1 aligns across 7 bases. This CDR3 comprises 16 residues. Per germline, CDR1 GTSNPN and CDR2 SVGIG (reference sequence). Trimming took 2 bases from V and 8 from J; bases not matched to a gene: 17.

In DNA, the CDR3 is TGTGCCAGCTCACAGACAGGGCCTCTTCAAGCTTTCTTT. Encoded protein: CASSQTGPLQAFF. V gene TRBV18 combines with J gene TRBJ1-1; 7 bases align to TRBD1. V trimming: 4 bases; J trimming: 9 bases; junction bases outside the gene matches: 8. This CDR3 region has 13 residues. Germline assignment: CDR1 KGHSH and CDR2 LQKENI.

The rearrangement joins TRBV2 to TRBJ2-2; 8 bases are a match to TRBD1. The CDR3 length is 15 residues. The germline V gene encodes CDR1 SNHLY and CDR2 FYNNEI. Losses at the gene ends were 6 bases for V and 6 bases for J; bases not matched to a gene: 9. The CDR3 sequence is CASSPDRVPPGELFF. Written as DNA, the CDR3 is TGTGCCAGCAGCCCGGACAGGGTCCCCCCCGGGGAGCTGTTTTTT.

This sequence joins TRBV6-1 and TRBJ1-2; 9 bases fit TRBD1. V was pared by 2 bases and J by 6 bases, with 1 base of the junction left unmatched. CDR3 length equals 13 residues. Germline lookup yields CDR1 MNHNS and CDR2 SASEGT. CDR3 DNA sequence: TGTGCCAGCAGTGAACGGACAGGGGATGGCTACACCTTC. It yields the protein CASSERTGDGYTF.

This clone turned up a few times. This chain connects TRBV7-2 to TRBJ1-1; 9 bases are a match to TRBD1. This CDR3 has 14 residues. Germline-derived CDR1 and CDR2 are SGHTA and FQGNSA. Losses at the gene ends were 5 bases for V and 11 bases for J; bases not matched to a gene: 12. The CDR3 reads CASSLRTGVVTAFF. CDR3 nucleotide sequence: TGTGCCAGCAGCCTGCGGACAGGGGTAGTTACGGCTTTCTTT.

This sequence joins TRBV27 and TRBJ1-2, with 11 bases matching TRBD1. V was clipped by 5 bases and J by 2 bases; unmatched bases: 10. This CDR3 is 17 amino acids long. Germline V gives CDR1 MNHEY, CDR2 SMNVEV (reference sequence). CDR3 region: CASSRFWGQGENYGYTF. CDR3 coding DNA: TGTGCCAGCAGTCGGTTTTGGGGACAGGGGGAAAACTATGGCTACACCTTC.

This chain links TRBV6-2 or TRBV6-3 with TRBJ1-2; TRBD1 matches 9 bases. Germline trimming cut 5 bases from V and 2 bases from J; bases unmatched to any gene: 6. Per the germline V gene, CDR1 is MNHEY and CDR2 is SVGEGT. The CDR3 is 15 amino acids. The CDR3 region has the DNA TGTGCCAGCAGTATCCGCGACAGGGGGAACTATGGCTACACCTTC. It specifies CASSIRDRGNYGYTF.

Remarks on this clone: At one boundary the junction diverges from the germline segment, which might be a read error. In DNA, the CDR3 is TGTGCCAGCAGCCAAGGTTATTCGGACAGGGTCGCCTTC. Protein sequence: CASSQGYSDRVAF. The J gene is TRBJ1-2, the V gene TRBV4-2; 8 bases align to TRBD1. Germline CDR1 LGHNA, CDR2 YNFKEQ. The CDR3 consists of 13 residues.

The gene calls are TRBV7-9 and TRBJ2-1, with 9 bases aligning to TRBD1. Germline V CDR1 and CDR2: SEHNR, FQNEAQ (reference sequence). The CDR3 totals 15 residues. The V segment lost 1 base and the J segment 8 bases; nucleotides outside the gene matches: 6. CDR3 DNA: TGTGCCAGCAGCTTAGGGGACAGGGTTTGGGATGAGCAGTTCTTC. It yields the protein CASSLGDRVWDEQFF. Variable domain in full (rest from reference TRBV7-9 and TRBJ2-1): DTGVSQNPRHKITKRGQNVTFRCDPISEHNRLYWYRQTLGQGPEFLTYFQNEAQLEKSRLLSDRFSAERPKGSFSTLEIQRTEQGDSAMYLCASSLGDRVWDEQFFGPGTRLTVL.